The clone carrying this T cell receptor (beta chain) was counted ten times or more. Its antigen is not known. This entry is derived from a study of post-analysis software for immune sequencing data. Whole-study findings and limits: Samples made in the same batch grouped tightly together by F measure.

Germline V CDR1 and CDR2: SQVTM, ANQGSEA. This CDR3 contains 16 residues. The ends lost 0 bases at V and 0 bases at J; junction bases unmatched: 4. The library was made from cDNA and included unique molecular identifiers. TCRdb fed the PCR reads into MiXCR, producing one record per CDR3 protein. The sample includes over 150,000 distinct CDR3 sequences, 36% of them seen just once. Specimen: blood, collected after autologous hematopoietic stem cell transplantation. The sequence came from a girl aged 10 to 17 with multiple sclerosis. V usage is TRBV29-1 and J usage is TRBJ2-3; TRBD2 aligns across 9 bases. This CDR3 reads CSVEEFTSGSTDTQYF. In nucleotides, the CDR3 is TGCAGCGTTGAAGAATTTACTAGCGGGAGCACAGATACGCAGTATTTT.